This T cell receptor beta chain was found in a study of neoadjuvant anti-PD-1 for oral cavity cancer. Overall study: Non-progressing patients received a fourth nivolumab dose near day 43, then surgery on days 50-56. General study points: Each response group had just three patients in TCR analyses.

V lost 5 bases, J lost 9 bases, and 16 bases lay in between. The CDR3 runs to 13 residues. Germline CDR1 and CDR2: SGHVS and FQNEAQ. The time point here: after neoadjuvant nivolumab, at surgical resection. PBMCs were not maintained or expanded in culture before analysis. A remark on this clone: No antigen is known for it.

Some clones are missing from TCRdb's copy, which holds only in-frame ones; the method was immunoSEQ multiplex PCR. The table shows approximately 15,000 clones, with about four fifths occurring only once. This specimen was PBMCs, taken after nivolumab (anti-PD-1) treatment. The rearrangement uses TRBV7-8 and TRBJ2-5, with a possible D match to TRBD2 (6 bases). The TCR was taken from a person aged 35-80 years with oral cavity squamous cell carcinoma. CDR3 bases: TGTGCCAGCAGCATGGAGGAGAGGAGGGCCCAGTACTTC. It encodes CASSMEERRAQYF. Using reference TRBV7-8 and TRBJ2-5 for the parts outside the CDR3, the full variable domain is GAGVSQSPRYKVAKRGQDVALRCDPISGHVSLFWYQQALGQGPEFLTYFQNEAQLDKSGLPSDRFFAERPEGSVSTLKIQRTQQEDSAVYLCASSMEERRAQYFGPGTRLLVL.